The next 30 T cell receptor beta chains were all read from a single sample in a study of cytomegalovirus exposure and HLA in healthy donors. Profiled with immunoSEQ multiplex PCR; TCRdb holds only in-frame clones, not every one. This sample has about 400,000 clones, with roughly 85% found just once. Sequencing input: PBMCs. Receptors originate from a woman aged 18 to 35 in good health and CMV-seronegative.

CDR3 in amino acids: CASSMGYLQHF. In DNA, the CDR3 is TGTGCCAGTAGTATGGGCTATCTCCAGCATTTT. The rearrangement uses TRBV19 and TRBJ1-5; D gene unclear. CDR3 length: 11 amino acids. V lost 3 bases, J lost 12 bases, and 9 bases lay in between. Germline CDR1 and CDR2: LNHDA and SQIVND (reference sequence). Filled out from reference TRBV19 and TRBJ1-5, the complete variable domain reads DGGITQSPKYLFRKEGQNVTLSCEQNLNHDAMYWYRQDPGQGLRLIYYSQIVNDFQKGDIAEGYSVSREKKESFPLTVTSAQKNPTAFYLCASSMGYLQHFGDGTRLSIL.

The chain is built from TRBV5-4 and TRBJ2-3, with TRBD2 matching 16 bases. J gave up 3 bases and V 5 bases, and 6 bases lay outside the gene matches. Germline CDR1 reads SGHNT; CDR2 reads YYREEE (reference sequence). The CDR3 covers 17 residues. The CDR3 loop is CASRMGTSGRATDTQYF. The CDR3 DNA follows: TGTGCCAGCAGAATGGGGACTAGCGGGAGGGCGACAGATACGCAGTATTTT.

This clone came up a few times. Other DNA sequences in the same sample also yield this CDR3. The chain couples TRBV18 to TRBJ1-1; unclear D gene. Trimming shortened V by 6 bases and J by 3 bases, and 11 bases separated the two germline ends. Germline V gene lookup returns CDR1 KGHSH and CDR2 LQKENI. The CDR3 runs 13 residues. In nucleotides, the CDR3 is TGTGCCAGCTCTCCCAACAGAGACACTGAAGCTTTCTTT. It is translated as CASSPNRDTEAFF.

The chain couples TRBV6-1 to TRBJ1-2, with D unclear. CDR3 length: 14 amino acids. Germline V gene sequence: CDR1 MNHNS, CDR2 SASEGT. V dropped 6 bases and J dropped 1 base, with 12 bases sitting between them. CDR3 bases: TGTGCCAGCAGAACGGGAAAGCTTAACTATGGCTACACCTTC. It codes for CASRTGKLNYGYTF.

This clone was counted between two and nine times. This chain connects TRBV5-7 to TRBJ1-2, with D perhaps matching TRBD1 (6 bases). TRBV5-7 is filed as an ORF, its function uncertain. CDR3 size: 14 residues. Deletions cut 1 base from V and 4 bases from J, with 11 bases between. CDR3 sequence: CASSLPGALYGYTF. The CDR3 DNA reads TGTGCCAGCAGCTTGCCAGGGGCCCTCTATGGCTACACCTTC.

This clone was found once. Within the sample, other DNA sequences also encode this same CDR3. V is TRBV7-3 and J is TRBJ2-3, with 8 bases matching TRBD2. J lost 6 bases, V lost 3 bases, and 5 bases had no gene match. Germline CDR1 reads SGHTA; CDR2 reads FQGTGA. The CDR3 has 14 amino acids. The CDR3 DNA reads as TGTGCCAGCAGCTTTTCCGGGAGGGGGGATACGCAGTATTTT. Amino acid sequence: CASSFSGRGDTQYF.

This sequence joins TRBV9 and TRBJ2-3; 12 nucleotides align to TRBD2. This CDR3 spans 18 amino acids. V trimming: 1 base; J trimming: 1 base; junction bases outside the gene matches: 7. Germline CDR1 reads SGDLS; CDR2 reads YYNGEE. Here the CDR3 DNA reads TGTGCCAGCAGCGTAACCCGACTAGCGGGAGTTGGCACAGATACGCAGTATTTT. This codes for CASSVTRLAGVGTDTQYF.

This sequence joins TRBV19 and TRBJ1-4, with a weak D call TRBD1 (5 bases). Germline V gives CDR1 LNHDA, CDR2 SQIVND (reference sequence). The ends were cut back, 11 bases at V and 6 bases at J, with 16 bases in the middle. There are 13 residues in the CDR3. CDR3 coding DNA: TGTGCCCCTACGCGTGGACAAGATGAAAAACTGTTTTTT. This gives the protein CAPTRGQDEKLFF.

The V and J genes are TRBV29-1 and TRBJ1-5; 9 bases match TRBD1. CDR1 and CDR2 (germline): SQVTM, ANQGSEA. V lost 4 bases to trimming and J lost 2 bases; unmatched junction nucleotides: 0. This CDR3 is 13 amino acids long. As DNA, the CDR3 is TGCAGCGTTGGGACAGGGGGCAATCAGCCCCAGCATTTT. The encoded protein is CSVGTGGNQPQHF.

CDR3 sequence: CASSEFVWDRSTGELFF. The CDR3 DNA reads as TGTGCCAGCAGTGAATTTGTATGGGACAGGAGCACCGGGGAGCTGTTTTTT. The rearrangement joins TRBV25-1 to TRBJ2-2; 8 positions agree with TRBD1. The CDR3 extends over 17 amino acids. Trimming took 1 base from V and 4 from J; bases not matched to a gene: 8. Germline CDR1 reads MGHDK; CDR2 reads SYGVNS. Full variable domain (remainder filled in from reference TRBV25-1 and TRBJ2-2): EADIYQTPRYLVIGTGKKITLECSQTMGHDKMYWYQQDPGMELHLIHYSYGVNSTEKGDLSSESTVSRIRTEHFPLTLESARPSHTSQYLCASSEFVWDRSTGELFFGEGSRLTVL.

The rearrangement joins TRBV5-4 to TRBJ2-1, with TRBD2 matching over 9 bases. Germline assignment: CDR1 SGHNT and CDR2 YYREEE (reference sequence). V was clipped by 3 bases and J by 8 bases; unmatched bases: 3. CDR3 length: 13 amino acids. CDR3 DNA: TGTGCCAGCAGCTGGAAGCGGGAGGATGAGCAGTTCTTC. Encoded protein: CASSWKREDEQFF.

This chain links TRBV5-4 with TRBJ1-5; 8 nucleotides line up with TRBD1. This CDR3 has 17 amino acids. Trimming removed 4 bases from V and 7 bases from J; junction bases left unmatched: 16. CDR1 and CDR2 from the germline V gene are SGHNT and YYREEE (reference sequence). CDR3 nucleotides: TGTGCCAGCAGCGTTCAAATCGATGGGACAGGAAACCAGCCCCAGCATTTT. Protein: CASSVQIDGTGNQPQHF.

The gene calls are TRBV27 and TRBJ1-5; 9 bases are shared with TRBD1. Germline CDR1 MNHEY, CDR2 SMNVEV (reference sequence). The CDR3 length is 14 residues. V dropped 9 bases and J dropped 6; count of bases not matched to a gene: 9. The chain's CDR3 is CASRQGVEVQPQHF. The CDR3 DNA reads as TGTGCCAGTAGACAGGGGGTCGAGGTTCAGCCCCAGCATTTT.

The CDR3 reads CASSYRGQGWGYTF. CDR3 DNA sequence: TGTGCCAGCAGTTACAGGGGGCAGGGATGGGGCTACACCTTC. The rearrangement links TRBV2 to TRBJ1-2; 9 bases are shared with TRBD1. J gave up 8 bases and V 5 bases, and 9 bases lay outside the gene matches. Germline assignment: CDR1 SNHLY and CDR2 FYNNEI. CDR3 length: 14 amino acids.

This rearrangement joins TRBV5-1 to TRBJ2-7; D is possibly TRBD1 (5 bases). Trimming pared 4 bases from V and 2 bases from J, leaving 13 bases between. Per germline, CDR1 SGHRS and CDR2 YFSETQ. The CDR3 length is 14 residues. The CDR3 region is CASSPTGHTYEQYF. DNA for the CDR3: TGCGCCAGCAGCCCCACAGGTCATACCTACGAGCAGTACTTC.

This clone has only a few counts. J is TRBJ1-6 and V is TRBV5-5; maybe TRBD1 (5 bases). Trimming left V 3 bases short and J 10 bases short, with 14 bases between. Germline values: CDR1 SGHKS, CDR2 YYEKEE (reference sequence). This CDR3 comprises 14 residues. CDR3: CASSWGGEYSPLHF. The CDR3 nucleotides are TGTGCCAGCAGCTGGGGCGGGGAGTACTCACCCCTCCACTTT.

This clone appeared a few times. The chain combines TRBV7-9 with TRBJ2-2; possibly TRBD2 for D (6 bases). Germline lookup yields CDR1 SEHNR and CDR2 FQNEAQ (reference sequence). Trimming cost V 4 bases and J 7 bases, with 16 bases left between them. The CDR3 is 15 residues long. CDR3 sequence (DNA): TGTGCCAGCAGCTCGTCCCCTAGCGCGAGCGGGGAGCTGTTTTTT. It is translated as CASSSSPSASGELFF.

The rearrangement joins TRBV5-1 to TRBJ2-1, with a weak D call TRBD2 (6 bases). Germline V gene sequence: CDR1 SGHRS, CDR2 YFSETQ. Trimming pared 4 bases from V and 10 bases from J, leaving 12 bases between. The CDR3 runs 12 residues. CDR3 loop: CASSVQGGEQFF. For the CDR3, the DNA is TGCGCCAGCAGCGTGCAGGGAGGCGAGCAGTTCTTC. Supplemented by reference TRBV5-1 and TRBJ2-1, the full variable domain reads KAGVTQTPRYLIKTRGQQVTLSCSPISGHRSVSWYQQTPGQGLQFLFEYFSETQRNKGNFPGRFSGRQFSNSRSEMNVSTLELGDSALYLCASSVQGGEQFFGPGTRLTVL.

This rearrangement joins TRBV19 to TRBJ2-4; 11 nucleotides line up with TRBD2. The CDR3 runs 18 residues. CDR1 and CDR2 from the germline V gene are LNHDA and SQIVND (reference sequence). J was trimmed by 7 bases and V by 1 base; bases with no gene match: 12. Here the CDR3 reads CASSIVQASGRRYNIQYF. The CDR3 DNA is TGTGCCAGTAGTATAGTTCAGGCTAGCGGGAGGCGTTACAACATTCAGTACTTC.

The chain recombines TRBV15 with TRBJ2-2; 9 nucleotides match TRBD1. Trimming cost V 4 bases and J 6 bases; bases outside gene matches: 9. The CDR3 extends over 16 amino acids. Per germline, CDR1 LNHNV and CDR2 YYDKDF (reference sequence). The CDR3 DNA reads as TGTGCCACCAGCACCCCAATTGGACAGGGGTCCGGGGAGCTGTTTTTT. Its protein product is CATSTPIGQGSGELFF.

This clone was counted once. This sequence joins TRBV18 and TRBJ2-1; D perhaps matches TRBD1 (6 bases). This CDR3 comprises 12 residues. V lost 5 bases to trimming and J lost 10 bases, with 12 bases between them. CDR1 is KGHSH, CDR2 LQKENI, per germline. The CDR3 loop reads CASSDQGSEQFF. CDR3 nucleotide sequence: TGTGCCAGCTCAGACCAGGGGTCAGAGCAGTTCTTC. Using reference TRBV18 and TRBJ2-1 for the parts outside the CDR3, the full variable domain is NAGVMQNPRHLVRRRGQEARLRCSPMKGHSHVYWYRQLPEEGLKFMVYLQKENIIDESGMPKERFSAEFPKEGPSILRIQQVVRGDSAAYFCASSDQGSEQFFGPGTRLTVL.

J is TRBJ2-3 and V is TRBV4-1; TRBD2 aligns across 12 bases. The CDR3 is 15 residues long. CDR1 is MGHRA, CDR2 YSYEKL, per germline. The V and J ends lost 5 bases and 0 bases, in that order; junction bases with no gene match: 0. The CDR3 is CASSGLAGSTDTQYF. The CDR3 DNA is TGCGCCAGCAGCGGACTAGCGGGGAGCACAGATACGCAGTATTTT.

This clone was counted only a few times. This rearrangement joins TRBV14 to TRBJ1-5; D is perhaps TRBD1 (5 bases). The V end was cut by 1 base, the J end by 9 bases, with 10 bases between. The germline CDR1 and CDR2 sequences are SGHDN and FVKESK. CDR3 size: 13 residues. CDR3 bases: TGTGCCAGCAGCCAAGGGTCAGGGCTGCCCCAGCATTTT. Translated, it gives CASSQGSGLPQHF.

This clone was observed a few times. The chain links TRBV30 to TRBJ1-5, with D hard to call. The CDR3 has 14 amino acids. V was trimmed by 3 bases and J by 8 bases, leaving 17 bases between them. Germline V gene sequence: CDR1 GTSNPN, CDR2 SVGIG (reference sequence). For the CDR3, the DNA is TGTGCCTGGAGCGAACCCCACAGCGGGGAGCCCCAGCATTTT. As protein: CAWSEPHSGEPQHF.

This clone was detected a few times. The CDR3 nucleotides are TGTGCCAGCAGCGTAGGTGGACAAGGGCAGTACGAGCAGTACTTC. This encodes CASSVGGQGQYEQYF. The chain couples TRBV9 to TRBJ2-7; D might be TRBD1 (5 bases). V was pared by 0 bases and J by 4 bases, with 14 bases between. This CDR3 comprises 15 residues. In germline, CDR1 is SGDLS, CDR2 YYNGEE.

The chain joins TRBV5-4 to TRBJ2-2, with D perhaps matching TRBD1 (6 bases). CDR3 length equals 14 residues. V was trimmed by 7 bases and J by 4 bases, leaving 14 bases between them. In germline, CDR1 is SGHNT, CDR2 YYREEE (reference sequence). Here the CDR3 reads CASEELGGTGELFF. The CDR3 bases are TGTGCCAGCGAGGAGTTAGGGGGCACCGGGGAGCTGTTTTTT.

The rearrangement links TRBV9 to TRBJ2-7; 7 nucleotides match TRBD1. This CDR3 is 15 amino acids long. The junction had 8 bases not matched to a gene; V was cut back by 3 bases and J by 2 bases. Germline values: CDR1 SGDLS, CDR2 YYNGEE. The CDR3 loop is CASSATGTATYEQYF. CDR3 DNA sequence: TGTGCCAGCAGCGCCACCGGGACAGCGACCTACGAGCAGTACTTC.

V is TRBV28 and J is TRBJ2-2, with D hard to call. Germline CDR1 is MDHEN and CDR2 is SYDVKM. Trimming left V 1 base short and J 6 bases short, with 9 bases between. The CDR3 contains 14 residues. CDR3 loop: CASSLSMVAGELFF. The DNA of the CDR3 is TGTGCCAGCAGTTTATCTATGGTGGCCGGGGAGCTGTTTTTT.

The genes are TRBV19 and TRBJ1-4, with unresolved D. Trimming removed 4 bases from V and 5 bases from J, with 8 bases in between. Germline-derived CDR1 and CDR2 are LNHDA and SQIVND (reference sequence). This CDR3 has 13 residues. The CDR3 spells CASSNRGNEKLFF. The CDR3 region has the DNA TGTGCCAGTAGTAACCGGGGAAATGAAAAACTGTTTTTT.

CDR3 amino acids: CASSEIGRGNTDTQYF. CDR3 DNA: TGTGCCAGCAGTGAAATCGGCAGGGGAAATACAGATACGCAGTATTTT. This chain joins TRBV2 and TRBJ2-3; D is perhaps TRBD1 (6 bases). This CDR3 contains 16 residues. Germline lookup yields CDR1 SNHLY and CDR2 FYNNEI. Between the trimmed V and J ends, which lost 2 bases and 3 bases, there was a span of 15 bases.